This T cell receptor beta chain stems from a study of blood T cells in healthy people across ages. Sample donors were healthy Caucasian individuals that came from Russia, aged roughly 6 to 100. Every sample had a minimum of 6 million PBMCs isolated. Total RNA amounts of at least 5 micrograms were extracted per sample. A second PCR, run for about 6 to 11 cycles, used a sample-barcoded 5' primer plus a J-beta primer mix. From each sample, at least 3 million paired-end reads containing CDR3 were obtained. TCRdb fed the 5' RACE reads into MiXCR, producing one record per CDR3 protein. The sample consists of around 1,900,000 distinct CDR3 sequences, 35% to 50% of them appearing once. The germline gives CDR1 DFQATT, CDR2 SNEGSKA (reference sequence). With 8 bases clipped from V and 13 bases from J, the junction kept 25 bases outside the gene matches. The CDR3 is 16 amino acids.

This clonotype was sampled from a human donor in good health. The chain recombines TRBV20-1 with TRBJ2-1; 8 bases are shared with TRBD1. Sequences were obtained from blood. The CDR3 coding sequence is TGCAGTCCCCGGGCCACAGGGGGAAGGTCCCAAGAGACCCAGTTCTTC. Translating it yields CSPRATGGRSQETQFF.